These T cell receptor beta chains were read from a single sample in a study of T-cell reconstitution after alpha-beta-depleted transplantation in children. TCRdb fed the PCR reads into MiXCR, producing one record per CDR3 protein. This sample has about 440,000 distinct CDR3 sequences, with roughly 43% found just once. Sequenced here: PBMCs, sampled before TCRalphabeta/CD19-depleted stem cell transplant. The receptors stem from a girl aged 2 to 10 with aplastic anemia, due to receive a stem cell transplant. Each CDR3 is given with its conserved first and last residue. D genes are given only for firm matches. Where a row states a size, it is once, few, many or the class of an expanded clone; other rows omit it.

>TRBV7-9|NA|NA
CGSSLGLGDGQYF
>TRBV24-1|NA|NA
CATSEQGNTGELFF
>TRBV12-3/TRBV12-4|many|NA
CASISYTEAFF
>TRBV6-1|NA|TRBD1
CASSRGTGGPNTEAFF
>TRBV4-1|NA|TRBD1
CASSQVRDSSYEQYF
>TRBV7-3|NA|NA
CASSLSPGAPYEQYF
>TRBV30|NA|NA
CAWSVGGNTEAFF
>TRBV11-2|few|TRBD2
CASSLVYSGSYEQYF
>TRBV5-1|NA|NA
CASSITGSGANVLTF
>TRBV15|few|NA
CATSRDTAVSNSPLHF
>TRBV20-1|few|TRBD1
CSAQTMTGGRETQYF
>TRBV10-3|NA|TRBD2
CATRDGLAGAGETQYF
>TRBV20-1|many|TRBD1
CSARDQGQGNSPLHF
>TRBV5-1|NA|NA
CASSLAGGFNQPQHF
>TRBV6-5|many|NA
CASSYSGAFSSYEQYF
>TRBV20-1|NA|TRBD1
CSAAHPRDRSYF
>TRBV5-1|many|TRBD2
CASSSGTSGSYEQYF
>TRBV5-6|NA|NA
CASSLVARGYTF
>TRBV7-9|few|NA
CASARGSESPLHF
>TRBV7-2|few|NA
CASSLARAGSSGNTIYF
>TRBV5-1|many|NA
CASSRMNTGELFF
>TRBV6-5|few|TRBD2
CASSSRTSGTSSYEQYF
>TRBV20-1|NA|NA
CSAIGGQLSGNTIYF
>TRBV5-1|many|NA
CASSLDQITDTQYF
>TRBV9|many|TRBD2
CASSARGASGNLYEQYF
>TRBV28|few|NA
CASSYGISYGYTF
>TRBV5-1|NA|NA
CASSQEGTYPTDTQYF
>TRBV2|many|NA
CASSVDTYNSPLHF
>TRBV6-1|many|NA
CASSVGLAPSYEQYF
>TRBV5-5|NA|TRBD2
CASSLHLAEYNEQFF
>TRBV20-1|NA|NA
CSARVGGMEETQYF
>TRBV29-1|NA|NA
CSAQGYTGELFF
>TRBV6-1|NA|TRBD2
CASSEIAGGQETQYF
>TRBV10-2|many|NA
CASSEYTSYEQYF
>TRBV6-1|NA|TRBD2
CASSRTGLADQETQYF
>TRBV12-3/TRBV12-4|NA|NA
CASSFDLLLETQYF
>TRBV7-9|NA|NA
CASSASGLYEQYF
>TRBV7-6|NA|NA
CASSLRIGAYEQYF
>TRBV20-1|NA|NA
CSATPTRLGLVF
>TRBV20-1|NA|NA
CSARAGDGGYEQYF
>TRBV27|NA|NA
CASSKTAGGEQFF
>TRBV20-1|once|TRBD1
CSASRDRYYNEQFF
>TRBV5-1|NA|NA
CASSLAGESRETQYF
>TRBV7-9|NA|TRBD2
CASSLGLAHYNEQFF
>TRBV25-1|NA|TRBD1
CASSESQGAYVLTF
>TRBV7-2|NA|TRBD1
CASSLTQGVDEQFF
>TRBV28|NA|TRBD1
CATSSTGGNAGELFF